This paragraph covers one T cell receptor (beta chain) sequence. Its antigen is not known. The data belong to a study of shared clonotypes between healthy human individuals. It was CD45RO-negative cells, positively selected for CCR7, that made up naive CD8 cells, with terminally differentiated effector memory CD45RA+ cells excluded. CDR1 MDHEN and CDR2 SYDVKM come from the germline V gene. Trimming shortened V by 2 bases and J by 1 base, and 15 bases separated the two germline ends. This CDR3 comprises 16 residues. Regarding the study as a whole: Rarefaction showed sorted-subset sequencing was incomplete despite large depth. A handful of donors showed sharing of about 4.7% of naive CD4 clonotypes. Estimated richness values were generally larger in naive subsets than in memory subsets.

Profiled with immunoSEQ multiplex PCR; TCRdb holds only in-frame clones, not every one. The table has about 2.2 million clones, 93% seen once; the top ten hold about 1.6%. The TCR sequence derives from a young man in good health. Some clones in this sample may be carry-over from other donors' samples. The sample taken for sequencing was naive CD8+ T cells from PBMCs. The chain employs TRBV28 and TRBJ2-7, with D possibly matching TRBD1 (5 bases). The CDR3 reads CASSLGAIAGSYEQYF. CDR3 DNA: TGTGCCAGCAGTTTAGGGGCTATAGCAGGATCCTACGAGCAGTACTTC.